The 32 T cell receptor beta chains reported below all come from one sample, sequenced in a study of T-cell reconstitution after alpha-beta-depleted transplantation in children. TCRbeta library preparation incorporated unique molecular identifiers. Using its own MiXCR run on the PCR reads, TCRdb lists one record per CDR3 protein. The data show 700,000 to 850,000 distinct CDR3 sequences, around 17% seen once. Sequenced material: PBMCs, mostly from graft donor cells, taken 360 days after TCRalphabeta/CD19-depleted stem cell transplant. These receptors originate from a male patient between 10 and 17 years old who had a stem cell transplant for acute lymphoblastic leukemia, so the T cells may come from the graft donor.

At least ten counts were recorded for this clonotype. The chain couples TRBV7-2 to TRBJ1-2; D not certain. Germline CDR1 reads SGHTA; CDR2 reads FQGNSA. V lost 1 base, J lost 5 bases, and 8 bases lay in between. The CDR3 has 13 residues. The CDR3: CASSLGLSYGYTF. The CDR3 coding sequence is TGTGCCAGCAGCTTAGGGCTGAGTTATGGCTACACCTTC. Complete variable domain (other parts from reference TRBV7-2 and TRBJ1-2): GAGVSQSPSNKVTEKGKDVELRCDPISGHTALYWYRQSLGQGLEFLIYFQGNSAPDKSGLPSDRFSAERTGGSVSTLTIQRTQQEDSAVYLCASSLGLSYGYTFGSGTRLTVV.

The CDR3 nucleotides are TGTGCCAGCAGCTTAGGGGCCGGGACAGGGGGCTTCCCCTACGAGCAGTACTTC. It codes for CASSLGAGTGGFPYEQYF. V and J are TRBV7-6 and TRBJ2-7, with 12 nucleotides matching TRBD1. The CDR3 totals 18 residues. Germline-derived CDR1 and CDR2 are SGHVS and FNYEAQ. Trimming at V came to 1 base and at J to 2 bases, leaving 9 bases not matched to a gene.

CDR3 sequence (DNA): TGTGCCAGCAGCGTAGCTCCGGGGGCTGGAGAAAAACTGTTTTTT. It is translated as CASSVAPGAGEKLFF. V gene TRBV9 combines with J gene TRBJ1-4, with D possibly TRBD1 on 6 matching bases. V shed 0 bases and J shed 8 bases, with 14 bases lying between them. CDR3 length: 15 amino acids. Germline-derived CDR1 and CDR2 are SGDLS and YYNGEE. The whole variable domain, filled in from reference TRBV9 and TRBJ1-4, reads DSGVTQTPKHLITATGQRVTLRCSPRSGDLSVYWYQQSLDQGLQFLIQYYNGEERAKGNILERFSAQQFPDLHSELNLSSLELGDSALYFCASSVAPGAGEKLFFGSGTQLSVL.

The CDR3 DNA reads as TGTGCCAGCTTAAAGGCGGGACTCCGGGCAGATACGCAGTATTTT. Protein sequence: CASLKAGLRADTQYF. The chain combines TRBV6-2 or TRBV6-3 with TRBJ2-3; weak D call: TRBD2 (6 bases). V was trimmed by 8 bases and J by 4 bases, leaving 19 bases between them. CDR3 length equals 15 residues. In germline, CDR1 is MNHEY, CDR2 SVGEGT.

The sample holds a few counts of this clonotype. This sequence joins TRBV4-1 and TRBJ1-5, with 8 bases lining up with TRBD1. Germline V CDR1 and CDR2: MGHRA, YSYEKL. J was trimmed by 3 bases and V by 3 bases; bases with no gene match: 7. This CDR3 is 16 amino acids long. The CDR3 region has the DNA TGCGCCAGCAGCCAGTCAAGGACAGGGAACAATCAGCCCCAGCATTTT. The encoded protein is CASSQSRTGNNQPQHF.

The rearrangement joins TRBV19 to TRBJ2-2; D uncertain. Germline loops: CDR1 LNHDA, CDR2 SQIVND (reference sequence). The V and J ends lost 5 bases and 6 bases respectively, with 7 bases between them. The CDR3 loop spans 12 amino acids. The CDR3 here is CASSGRSGELFF. The CDR3 DNA is TGTGCCAGTAGTGGTCGGTCCGGGGAGCTGTTTTTT.

V gene TRBV27 combines with J gene TRBJ2-5; D might be TRBD2 (5 bases). The germline V gene has CDR1 MNHEY and CDR2 SMNVEV (reference sequence). The CDR3 length is 13 residues. The ends were cut back, 5 bases at V and 4 bases at J, with 11 bases in the middle. The CDR3 sequence is CASSTWRRETQYF. In nucleotides, the CDR3 is TGTGCCAGCAGTACTTGGAGGAGAGAGACCCAGTACTTC.

This clonotype was detected a few times. This chain uses TRBV5-4 with TRBJ2-1; TRBD1 or TRBD2 may be the D gene (5 bases each). This CDR3 region has 15 residues. Germline values: CDR1 SGHNT, CDR2 YYREEE (reference sequence). V lost 4 bases to trimming and J lost 4 bases, with 15 bases between them. CDR3 in amino acids: CASSDRDRGYNEQFF. CDR3 DNA: TGTGCCAGCAGCGACCGGGACCGTGGTTACAATGAGCAGTTCTTC.

This chain links TRBV4-1 with TRBJ2-7; D uncertain. Trimming pared 0 bases from V and 4 bases from J, leaving 10 bases between. CDR1 MGHRA and CDR2 YSYEKL come from the germline V gene. This CDR3 contains 14 residues. The CDR3 reads CASSQDPSRYEQYF. The CDR3 nucleotides are TGCGCCAGCAGCCAAGATCCATCCCGTTACGAGCAGTACTTC.

The J gene is TRBJ2-3, the V gene TRBV2; weak D call: TRBD2 (6 bases). This CDR3 has 12 residues. V was pared by 7 bases and J by 6 bases, with 11 bases between. The V gene's germline CDR1 is SNHLY and CDR2 FYNNEI. This chain's CDR3 is CASTGDGDTQYF. In DNA form, the CDR3 reads TGTGCCAGCACGGGAGATGGCGATACGCAGTATTTT.

V gene TRBV7-9 combines with J gene TRBJ1-2; D is uncertain. CDR3 length: 15 amino acids. V lost 5 bases, J lost 3 bases, and 16 bases lay in between. Looked up from germline, CDR1 is SEHNR and CDR2 is FQNEAQ (reference sequence). The chain's CDR3 is CASSPVKESHYGYTF. The CDR3 DNA is TGTGCCAGCAGCCCAGTAAAGGAATCTCACTATGGCTACACCTTC.

This clonotype was seen at least ten times. V and J are TRBV11-2 and TRBJ2-5; D ambiguous. The CDR3 contains 11 residues. Trimming pared 2 bases from V and 8 bases from J, leaving 6 bases between. The V gene's germline CDR1 is SGHAT and CDR2 FQNNGV. CDR3: CASSLKATQYF. CDR3 in DNA: TGTGCCAGCAGCTTAAAGGCAACCCAGTACTTC.

This chain joins TRBV7-9 and TRBJ2-7, with D possibly being TRBD2 (7 bases). The germline gives CDR1 SEHNR, CDR2 FQNEAQ (reference sequence). V shed 5 bases and J shed 9 bases, with 20 bases lying between them. The CDR3 is 14 amino acids. CDR3 sequence (DNA): TGTGCCAGCAGCCATGAAGCGGGACACTCTCGGCAGTACTTC. Its protein is CASSHEAGHSRQYF.

V gene TRBV5-1 combines with J gene TRBJ1-5; 10 bases are a match to TRBD1. Germline V lookup: CDR1 SGHRS, CDR2 YFSETQ. The CDR3 has 16 amino acids. The ends lost 2 bases at V and 3 bases at J; junction bases unmatched: 5. CDR3 loop: CASSLGTGAVNQPQHF. CDR3 DNA sequence: TGCGCCAGCAGCTTAGGGACAGGGGCCGTCAATCAGCCCCAGCATTTT. Looking up the rest from reference TRBV5-1 and TRBJ1-5 gives the full variable domain: KAGVTQTPRYLIKTRGQQVTLSCSPISGHRSVSWYQQTPGQGLQFLFEYFSETQRNKGNFPGRFSGRQFSNSRSEMNVSTLELGDSALYLCASSLGTGAVNQPQHFGDGTRLSIL.

This clonotype was seen more than once but under ten times. The chain combines TRBV3-1 with TRBJ2-2, with D unclear. The CDR3 length is 13 residues. Germline lookup yields CDR1 LGHDT and CDR2 YNNKEL (reference sequence). V shed 6 bases and J shed 6 bases, with 11 bases lying between them. The CDR3 DNA follows: TGTGCCAGCAGTCTTAGTTGGGCCGGGGAGCTGTTTTTT. Translating gives CASSLSWAGELFF.

The gene calls are TRBV5-1 and TRBJ2-5; D call uncertain. Trimming took off 6 bases at V and 2 bases at J, with 8 bases between the two ends. Germline CDR1 and CDR2: SGHRS and YFSETQ. This CDR3 contains 12 residues. CDR3 protein: CASKDLQETQYF. CDR3 coding DNA: TGCGCCAGCAAAGACCTACAAGAGACCCAGTACTTC.

The chain links TRBV29-1 to TRBJ2-1; TRBD2 aligns across 10 bases. The length of the CDR3 is 16 residues. Trimming took 0 bases from V and 7 from J; bases not matched to a gene: 9. Germline V CDR1 and CDR2: SQVTM, ANQGSEA. For the CDR3, the DNA is TGCAGCGTTGAAGATTACCTAGCGGGAGAGATAAATGAGCAGTTCTTC. Translating it yields CSVEDYLAGEINEQFF.

The V gene is TRBV5-1, the J gene TRBJ2-1, with D tentatively TRBD1 or TRBD2 (7 bases each). V gave up 4 bases and J gave up 6 bases, with 26 bases separating them. The CDR3 runs to 18 residues. CDR1 SGHRS and CDR2 YFSETQ come from the germline V gene. CDR3 amino acids: CASSPTGEGPLTSNEQFF. The CDR3 DNA sequence: TGCGCCAGCAGCCCCACAGGGGAGGGCCCTCTAACCAGCAATGAGCAGTTCTTC.

This clonotype was counted a few times. The chain uses TRBV5-1 and TRBJ1-2; 8 bases are a match to TRBD1. Trimming removed 4 bases from V and 2 bases from J; junction bases left unmatched: 4. This CDR3 is built from 14 residues. The germline V gene has CDR1 SGHRS and CDR2 YFSETQ. CDR3 loop: CASSPWTGNYGYTF. The CDR3 DNA reads TGCGCCAGCAGCCCCTGGACAGGGAACTATGGCTACACCTTC.

DNA for the CDR3: TGCAGCGTCGCCGTCGTGGACAGGGGTGAAGAGACCCAGTACTTC. As protein: CSVAVVDRGEETQYF. J is TRBJ2-5 and V is TRBV29-1, with 9 bases matching TRBD1. Germline V lookup: CDR1 SQVTM, CDR2 ANQGSEA. J was trimmed by 3 bases and V by 6 bases; bases with no gene match: 11. CDR3 length: 15 residues.

The chain links TRBV7-6 to TRBJ2-5; 11 bases fit TRBD2. Germline V CDR1 and CDR2: SGHVS, FNYEAQ. This CDR3 is 17 amino acids long. Unmatched junction bases numbered 8, after V lost 1 base and J lost 4 bases. The CDR3 coding sequence is TGTGCCAGCAGCTTAGAGCGGGTACTAGCGGGAGCAGAGACCCAGTACTTC. Its protein is CASSLERVLAGAETQYF.

This clonotype was observed a few times. One end of the junction varies from germline; a read error may be responsible. The gene calls are TRBV7-9 and TRBJ2-1, with 8 bases matching TRBD2. Germline loops: CDR1 SEHNR, CDR2 FQNEAQ (reference sequence). This CDR3 contains 12 residues. Here the CDR3 reads CASSYRDGSGTF. CDR3 in DNA: TGTGCCAGCAGCTACCGGGATGGTAGCGGGACCTTC.

This clonotype was seen only a few times. The chain employs TRBV7-9 and TRBJ2-7, with 9 positions matching TRBD1. The CDR3 loop spans 15 amino acids. Germline V gene data show CDR1 as SEHNR and CDR2 as FQNEAQ (reference sequence). The V and J ends lost 3 bases and 10 bases, in that order; junction bases with no gene match: 13. CDR3 region: CASSFTDVRDRAQYF. The CDR3 nucleotides read TGTGCCAGCAGCTTCACTGACGTGAGGGACAGGGCCCAGTACTTC.

In regard to this clonotype: No DNA is shown, since the ends of the CDR3 on it are uncertain; the CDR3 is the one TCRdb lists. The chain couples TRBV21-1 to TRBJ2-3; TRBD1, the table's D call, was not compared with the DNA. TRBV21-1 is a pseudogene. The CDR3 is 20 residues long, ends included. The CDR3 loop reads CASSAPPPRWGQGSTDTQYF.

A few counts support this clonotype. The chain recombines TRBV7-6 with TRBJ2-3; no clear D. The germline V and J ends were trimmed by 5 bases and 2 bases, with 14 bases remaining between them. CDR3 length: 15 amino acids. Germline V gene lookup returns CDR1 SGHVS and CDR2 FNYEAQ. Here the CDR3 reads CASSKNAADTDTQYF. The CDR3 bases are TGTGCCAGCAGCAAAAATGCGGCGGACACAGATACGCAGTATTTT.

This clonotype was seen a few times. V and J are TRBV3-1 and TRBJ2-5, with D unresolved. Germline CDR1 reads LGHDT; CDR2 reads YNNKEL (reference sequence). Trimming took 0 bases from V and 1 from J, leaving 9 bases between them. This CDR3 has 15 residues. CDR3 amino acids: CASSQEVRTQETQYF. The CDR3 DNA sequence: TGTGCCAGCAGCCAAGAGGTCAGGACCCAAGAGACCCAGTACTTC.

This rearrangement joins TRBV27 to TRBJ2-4; D is possibly TRBD1 or TRBD2 (5 bases each). This CDR3 is 17 amino acids long. Trimming cost V 2 bases and J 0 bases, with 14 bases left between them. Germline V gene data show CDR1 as MNHEY and CDR2 as SMNVEV (reference sequence). In DNA form, the CDR3 reads TGTGCCAGCAGTTTACAGAGGGGCCAGTTAGCCAAAAACATTCAGTACTTC. Its protein product is CASSLQRGQLAKNIQYF.

The chain has TRBV7-8 and TRBJ1-5; D unclear. CDR3 length: 13 amino acids. Germline lookup yields CDR1 SGHVS and CDR2 FQNEAQ. V lost 4 bases and J 5 bases, leaving 9 bases between the germline ends. The CDR3 loop reads CASSYRSHQPQHF. CDR3 coding DNA: TGTGCCAGCAGCTATAGGAGTCATCAGCCCCAGCATTTT.

This clonotype has a count of ten or more. The rearrangement links TRBV12-3 or TRBV12-4 to TRBJ2-2, with TRBD1 matching 8 bases. The CDR3 spans 17 residues. With 6 bases clipped from V and 4 bases from J, the junction kept 13 bases outside the gene matches. As DNA, the CDR3 is TGTGCCAGCAGAAGACAGGGGTGGTGGCCTATCACCGGGGAGCTGTTTTTT. It codes for CASRRQGWWPITGELFF.

This clonotype was picked up a small number of times. This chain links TRBV20-1 with TRBJ2-5, with D unresolved. V was pared by 1 base and J by 5 bases, with 11 bases between. Germline values: CDR1 DFQATT, CDR2 SNEGSKA (reference sequence). This CDR3 comprises 13 residues. The CDR3 DNA sequence: TGCAGTGCTAGAGCGGGCTATACGGAGACCCAGTACTTC. Protein product: CSARAGYTETQYF.

This chain links TRBV27 with TRBJ2-4; 8 nucleotides align to TRBD1. Germline values: CDR1 MNHEY, CDR2 SMNVEV (reference sequence). Trimming at V came to 3 bases and at J to 6 bases, leaving 7 bases not matched to a gene. CDR3 length: 15 amino acids. The CDR3 spells CASSLGGQGSNIQYF. In DNA form, the CDR3 reads TGTGCCAGCAGTTTGGGAGGACAGGGATCAAACATTCAGTACTTC.

This clonotype has a count of ten or more. The CDR3: CASRDRANTEAFF. The CDR3 DNA follows: TGTGCCAGCAGAGACAGGGCGAACACTGAAGCTTTCTTT. This chain joins TRBV6-1 and TRBJ1-1; 7 bases are a match to TRBD1. Per germline, CDR1 MNHNS and CDR2 SASEGT. The V segment lost 6 bases and the J segment 1 base; nucleotides outside the gene matches: 2. This CDR3 is 13 amino acids long.